The entry below gives a single TCR beta chain sequence along with its context. Original handling: Reference gene primer amplification gave estimated nucleated cell counts. TCRdb keeps only in-frame clones here, not all; method: immunoSEQ multiplex PCR. The D gene and trimming were derived from the DNA, and the V and J assignments and clone size from that table. The repertoire includes 250,000 to 350,000 clones, about 87% of them detected once, and more than 6.5% sits in the top ten. This CDR3 contains 15 residues. V trimming: 5 bases; J trimming: 0 bases; junction bases outside the gene matches: 6. Germline V gene sequence: CDR1 SGHKS, CDR2 YYEKEE (reference sequence). The data originate from a study of blood T cell repertoires in COVID-19. Across the whole study: Nucleic acid was either cDNA or gDNA, and it came from T cells, B-cell-depleted T cells, or PBMCs.

This receptor was taken from a woman between 25 and 40 years old who had recovered from COVID-19. J is TRBJ2-3 and V is TRBV5-5, with 7 bases fitting TRBD2. Input material: peripheral blood. CDR3 sequence: CASRRELGSTDTQYF. The CDR3, as DNA: TGTGCCAGCAGGCGGGAGCTAGGCAGCACAGATACGCAGTATTTT.